This T cell receptor (beta chain) was observed in a study of OX40 agonist ivuxolimab in advanced cancers. Study results and limitations: Undetermined was the antigen specificity of the expanded peripheral T cells.

Data came from immunoSEQ multiplex PCR; TCRdb stores just in-frame clones and leaves some out. Found here are some 86,000 clones, roughly 88% of them singletons; the top ten hold around 3.8%. The germline V and J ends were trimmed by 0 bases and 6 bases, with 12 bases remaining between them. Germline CDR1 is LGHNA and CDR2 is YNFKEQ. The CDR3 has 14 amino acids. Turning to this clone: Its antigen remains unknown.

The sequencing here drew on CD4+ or CD8+ T cells sorted from blood, taken in a trial of the OX40 agonist ivuxolimab. This TCR came from an adult with an advanced solid tumor such as melanoma, head and neck, liver or kidney cancer. The genes are TRBV4-2 and TRBJ2-7, with a tentative D call TRBD2 (7 bases). The CDR3 bases are TGTGCCAGCAGCCAAGAGGGGGCGGGAGCCGAGCAGTACTTC. Translating it yields CASSQEGAGAEQYF.